The clone carrying this T cell receptor beta chain was counted between two and nine times. Its target is not known. The data stem from a study of blood T cells in healthy people across ages. Regarding the study as a whole: TCR beta diversity, measured per million T cells, fell in a roughly linear way with age.

The CDR3 runs 16 residues. From germline, CDR1 is DFQATT and CDR2 SNEGSKA (reference sequence). With 0 bases removed from V and 4 bases from J, the gap between germline ends came to 16 bases. Donors ranged from about 6 to 90 years old and were healthy Caucasians in Russia. PCR was performed a second time for about 7 to 12 cycles using a sample-barcoded 5' primer and a J-beta primer mix. TCRdb re-analysed the 5' RACE reads in MiXCR, keeping a single row per CDR3 protein. The repertoire holds fewer than 700,000 distinct CDR3 sequences, with roughly 48% as singletons. The material sequenced was blood. This clonotype was obtained from a man aged 80 or over in good health. The chain has TRBV20-1 and TRBJ2-1, with D perhaps matching TRBD2 (6 bases). This chain's CDR3 is CSARDWGTAKYNEQFF. The CDR3 nucleotides read TGCAGTGCTAGAGATTGGGGGACTGCGAAGTACAATGAGCAGTTCTTC.